This TCR beta chain was identified during a study of T cells in Graves' hyperthyroidism and ophthalmopathy. This clonotype was seen ten or more times. Losses at the gene ends were 4 bases for V and 7 bases for J; bases not matched to a gene: 1. CDR1 and CDR2 from the germline V gene are SGHAT and FQNNGV. This CDR3 spans 15 amino acids. Amplification of TCR beta CDR3 regions was performed using RNA transcripts as template. In the first-round RT-PCR of the TCR CDR3, the HTBI primer set was used. TCRdb analysed the multiplex PCR reads with MiXCR anew, one entry per CDR3 protein. This sample has about 360,000 distinct CDR3 sequences, with 20% to 25% found just once. Newly diagnosed hyperthyroidism patients aged 18 to 65 years had disease lasting under 2 months.

The material sequenced was blood. The chain employs TRBV11-2 and TRBJ2-2; 15 nucleotides match TRBD2. The sequence was obtained from a man between 50 and 59 years old with Graves' hyperthyroidism. The CDR3 DNA is TGTGCCAGCAGCTCGGGACTAGCGGGAGGCGGGGAGCTGTTTTTT. It translates to CASSSGLAGGGELFF. Full variable domain (outside the CDR3, taken from reference TRBV11-2 and TRBJ2-2): EAGVAQSPRYKIIEKRQSVAFWCNPISGHATLYWYQQILGQGPKLLIQFQNNGVVDDSQLPKDRFSAERLKGVDSTLKIQPAKLEDSAVYLCASSSGLAGGGELFFGEGSRLTVL.